This is a list of T cell receptor beta chains from one sample in a study of cytomegalovirus exposure and HLA in healthy donors. Method: immunoSEQ multiplex PCR; TCRdb's copy keeps in-frame clones and lacks some. Counted here are under 150,000 clones, more than 70% occurring once; the ten biggest clones make up under 1.2%. The source material was PBMCs. The receptors come from a human donor in good health. Each CDR3 is given with its conserved first and last residue. D genes are given only for firm matches. Not all rows give a size; the values are once, few, many and, for expanded clones, a class.

V gene	D gene	clone size	J gene	CDR3 protein	CDR3 DNA
TRBV7-9	TRBD1	-	TRBJ1-3	CASSFATGDTIYF	TGTGCCAGCAGCTTCGCGACAGGGGACACCATATATTTT
TRBV6-6	-	-	TRBJ1-1	CASSYFARGTNTEAFF	TGTGCCAGCAGTTACTTCGCCCGGGGGACGAACACTGAAGCTTTCTTT
TRBV4-1	TRBD1	-	TRBJ1-5	CASSPGTGGRNQPQHF	TGCGCCAGCAGCCCGGGGACAGGGGGCCGCAATCAGCCCCAGCATTTT
TRBV11-2	-	few	TRBJ2-3	CASSVDRGGEDTQYF	TGTGCCAGCAGCGTCGACAGGGGAGGGGAAGATACGCAGTATTTT
TRBV29-1	-	-	TRBJ1-2	CSVEDTQRGYGYTF	TGCAGCGTTGAGGACACCCAGAGAGGCTATGGCTACACCTTC
TRBV2	-	-	TRBJ1-5	CASSRDYQPQHF	TGTGCCAGCAGTCGGGATTATCAGCCCCAGCATTTT
TRBV28	-	-	TRBJ2-1	CASSLRQIEDNEQFF	TGTGCCAGCAGCCTGCGACAGATTGAGGACAATGAGCAGTTCTTC
TRBV10-3	TRBD1	-	TRBJ1-5	CAIRTGAGQPQHF	TGTGCCATTAGGACAGGAGCCGGTCAGCCCCAGCATTTT
TRBV6-1	-	-	TRBJ2-2	CASSFTGELFF	TGTGCCAGCTCCTTCACCGGGGAGCTGTTTTTT
TRBV9	TRBD1	-	TRBJ1-4	CASSVEGARGKLFF	TGTGCCAGCAGCGTAGAGGGGGCGCGGGGAAAACTGTTTTTT
TRBV5-8	-	-	TRBJ2-7	CASSLAPGSHYEQYF	TGTGCCAGCAGCTTGGCCCCGGGGAGCCACTACGAGCAGTACTTC
TRBV5-5	-	few	TRBJ2-7	CASSRTDSYEQYF	TGTGCCAGCAGCAGGACAGACTCCTACGAGCAGTACTTC
TRBV23-1	-	-	TRBJ1-6	CASSRPQGDNSPLHF	TGCGCCAGCAGTCGCCCACAAGGGGATAATTCACCCCTCCACTTT
TRBV2	-	few	TRBJ2-7	CASKEGGSYEQYF	TGTGCCAGCAAGGAGGGCGGGTCCTACGAGCAGTACTTC
TRBV6-6	-	once	TRBJ2-3	CASASGDTQYF	TGTGCCAGTGCGTCGGGAGATACGCAGTATTTT
TRBV5-1	TRBD2	-	TRBJ2-2	CASNLGLAGAGELFF	TGCGCCAGTAACTTAGGACTAGCGGGGGCCGGGGAGCTGTTTTTT
TRBV7-9	TRBD2	-	TRBJ2-7	CASRASGGPITYEQYF	TGTGCCAGTAGGGCTAGCGGGGGGCCGATTACCTACGAGCAGTACTTC
TRBV14	TRBD1	-	TRBJ1-5	CASSRGQDQPQHF	TGTGCCAGCAGCCGGGGACAGGATCAGCCCCAGCATTTT
TRBV11-2	TRBD2	-	TRBJ2-7	CASRQRGIDEQYF	TGTGCCAGCAGGCAGCGGGGCATCGACGAGCAGTACTTC
TRBV11-2	-	-	TRBJ1-4	CASSLDPGPNEKLFF	TGTGCCAGCAGCTTAGATCCGGGTCCTAATGAAAAACTGTTTTTT
TRBV6-1	-	-	TRBJ2-7	CASRLNTLYEQYF	TGTGCCAGCAGGCTTAATACTCTCTACGAGCAGTACTTC
TRBV9	TRBD1	-	TRBJ2-7	CASSTSGTDRYEQYF	TGTGCCAGCAGCACTTCCGGGACAGATCGCTACGAGCAGTACTTC
TRBV28	TRBD1	-	TRBJ1-2	CASSLSLGTGSDGYTF	TGTGCCAGCAGTCTGAGCCTCGGGACAGGGTCGGACGGCTACACCTTC
TRBV5-4	-	-	TRBJ2-5	CAGGATQETQYF	TGTGCTGGCGGGGCAACCCAAGAGACCCAGTACTTC
TRBV9	-	-	TRBJ2-3	CASSVGAPITDTQYF	TGTGCCAGCAGCGTAGGGGCACCAATCACAGATACGCAGTATTTT
TRBV4-1	-	-	TRBJ1-3	CASSQYSTGNSGNTIYF	TGCGCCAGCAGCCAGTATAGTACAGGGAACTCTGGAAACACCATATATTTT
TRBV6-1	-	-	TRBJ2-7	CASMGRGIVDYEQYF	TGTGCCAGCATGGGACGGGGGATCGTCGACTACGAGCAGTACTTC
TRBV7-9	-	few	TRBJ2-7	CASSLGDTYEQYF	TGTGCCAGCAGCTTAGGGGACACCTACGAGCAGTACTTC
TRBV6-6	-	-	TRBJ2-3	CASSYDFADTQYF	TGTGCCAGCAGTTACGACTTCGCAGATACGCAGTATTTT
TRBV7-2	-	-	TRBJ1-2	CASSGQQGLYGYTF	TGTGCCAGCAGCGGGCAGCAGGGACTATATGGCTACACCTTC
TRBV2	-	few	TRBJ2-5	CASTRDGGPGETQYF	TGTGCCAGCACCAGGGACGGGGGGCCTGGAGAGACCCAGTACTTC
TRBV9	TRBD2	-	TRBJ2-1	CASSWTSGSSYNEQFF	TGTGCCAGCAGCTGGACTAGCGGAAGCTCCTACAATGAGCAGTTCTTC
TRBV7-9	-	-	TRBJ1-1	CASSMGDTLAFF	TGTGCCAGCAGCATGGGGGACACCTTGGCTTTCTTT
TRBV28	TRBD1	-	TRBJ2-1	CASFQDRVLSEQFF	TGTGCCAGCTTCCAGGACAGGGTGCTGAGTGAGCAGTTCTTC
TRBV7-8	-	-	TRBJ1-3	CASSHLPDLGGENTIYF	TGTGCCAGCAGCCACCTACCCGACCTGGGAGGGGAAAACACCATATATTTT
TRBV6-1	-	once	TRBJ1-5	CASQFQGGDQPQHF	TGTGCCAGCCAGTTCCAGGGCGGCGATCAGCCCCAGCATTTT
TRBV2	-	-	TRBJ1-4	CASRGVTNEKLFF	TGTGCCAGCCGGGGGGTAACTAATGAAAAACTGTTTTTT
TRBV9	-	-	TRBJ1-1	CASSEDNMNTEAFF	TGTGCCAGCAGCGAAGACAACATGAACACTGAAGCTTTCTTT
TRBV7-9	-	-	TRBJ1-3	CAITRGLGGPNTIYF	TGTGCCATCACCCGGGGCCTCGGGGGGCCAAACACCATATATTTT
TRBV6-5	-	few	TRBJ2-7	CASSQGWEQYF	TGTGCCAGCAGTCAGGGGTGGGAGCAGTACTTC
TRBV5-1	TRBD1	-	TRBJ2-7	CASSRTGTPYEQYF	TGCGCCAGTAGCCGGACAGGCACTCCCTACGAGCAGTACTTC
TRBV5-5	TRBD1	-	TRBJ2-7	CASSQGQVSEQYF	TGTGCCAGCAGCCAGGGACAGGTGAGCGAGCAGTACTTC
TRBV5-4	-	-	TRBJ1-2	CASSLPDRSILGYTF	TGTGCCAGCAGCCTCCCTGACAGGTCTATTCTTGGCTACACCTTC
TRBV7-9	TRBD1	-	TRBJ1-5	CASSLGLKTGVSQPQHF	TGTGCCAGCAGCTTAGGTCTAAAAACAGGGGTTAGTCAGCCCCAGCATTTT
TRBV28	TRBD2	few	TRBJ2-7	CASSREGGAVYEQYF	TGTGCCAGCAGTCGGGAGGGGGGCGCGGTCTACGAGCAGTACTTC
TRBV13	TRBD2	-	TRBJ2-7	CASSTGLAGGFAYEQYF	TGTGCCAGCAGTACGGGACTAGCGGGGGGTTTCGCCTACGAGCAGTACTTC